Described below is a single TCR beta chain sequence and its context. Its cognate antigen is unknown. The CDR3 has 15 amino acids. The J segment lost 0 bases and the V segment lost 6 bases, leaving 5 bases of the junction unmatched. Germline CDR1 is SGHTA and CDR2 is FQGNSA. This specimen comes from a study of T-cell reconstitution after alpha-beta-depleted transplantation in children. Study observations and caveats: Alpha-beta T cells about two months after transplant reportedly derived from several hundred expanded graft clones. Several patients had high TCRbeta diversity at day 60; it came from surviving recipient T cells and thymic progenitors.

During its preparation, the TCRbeta library received unique molecular identifiers. TCRdb reprocessed the PCR reads with MiXCR, giving one entry per CDR3 protein. The table lists around 300,000 distinct CDR3 sequences, over 9% of them singletons. The sample was PBMCs, taken before TCRalphabeta/CD19-depleted stem cell transplant. This sequence originates from a boy in the first two years of life with acute myeloid leukemia, due to receive a stem cell transplant. The chain links TRBV7-2 to TRBJ2-1; TRBD2 matches 7 bases. CDR3 DNA: TGTGCCAGCAGAGCGGGATCGGGCTCCTACAATGAGCAGTTCTTC. This encodes CASRAGSGSYNEQFF.